Each of the 28 T cell receptor beta chains below was sequenced from the same sample in a study of blood T cell repertoires in COVID-19. Clones were sequenced by immunoSEQ multiplex PCR, and TCRdb holds only the in-frame ones, with some missing. The data show 180,000 or so clones, about 80% seen once. Specimen: peripheral blood. Receptors originate from a human donor with acute or convalescent COVID-19. The donor label of this sample is uncertain.

This chain links TRBV18 with TRBJ2-5; D might be TRBD1 (5 bases). The CDR3 extends over 14 amino acids. Germline values: CDR1 KGHSH, CDR2 LQKENI. V was cut by 4 bases and J by 1 base, with 10 bases left in between. CDR3 in amino acids: CASSHDRRQETQYF. DNA of the CDR3: TGTGCCAGCTCACATGACAGACGCCAAGAGACCCAGTACTTC. Using reference TRBV18 and TRBJ2-5 for the parts outside the CDR3, the full variable domain is NAGVMQNPRHLVRRRGQEARLRCSPMKGHSHVYWYRQLPEEGLKFMVYLQKENIIDESGMPKERFSAEFPKEGPSILRIQQVVRGDSAAYFCASSHDRRQETQYFGPGTRLLVL.

The chain couples TRBV19 to TRBJ1-2, with D maybe TRBD1 (6 bases). V shed 0 bases and J shed 6 bases, with 17 bases lying between them. Germline CDR1 LNHDA, CDR2 SQIVND (reference sequence). This CDR3 region has 16 residues. CDR3 residues: CASSIELYYRDDGYTF. CDR3 in DNA: TGTGCCAGTAGTATAGAACTATACTACAGGGATGATGGCTACACCTTC.

J is TRBJ2-5 and V is TRBV28; 8 bases are shared with TRBD2. The CDR3 is 15 residues long. Germline V lookup: CDR1 MDHEN, CDR2 SYDVKM. After removal of 2 bases from V and 5 bases from J, the junction contained 7 bases not matched to a gene. The CDR3 bases are TGTGCCAGCAGTTTAGGTGCGGGGGGCTTTGAGACCCAGTACTTC. This gives the protein CASSLGAGGFETQYF.

This clone is a singleton in its sample. The chain joins TRBV7-2 to TRBJ1-3; D gene ambiguous. The CDR3 totals 15 residues. The V and J ends lost 1 base and 0 bases respectively, with 7 bases between them. Germline CDR1 reads SGHTA; CDR2 reads FQGNSA. The CDR3 sequence is CASSLESDSGNTIYF. The CDR3 DNA reads TGTGCCAGCAGCTTAGAGTCAGACTCTGGAAACACCATATATTTT.

This clone was seen only once. The chain links TRBV7-2 to TRBJ1-4; TRBD1 aligns across 10 bases. The junction had 4 bases not matched to a gene; V was cut back by 5 bases and J by 7 bases. The CDR3 is 14 amino acids. Germline lookup yields CDR1 SGHTA and CDR2 FQGNSA. The CDR3 coding sequence is TGTGCCAGCAGCCCCGGGACAGGGGTTGAAAAACTGTTTTTT. It codes for CASSPGTGVEKLFF.

This chain links TRBV6-5 with TRBJ2-6; 7 bases map to TRBD1. Germline V CDR1 and CDR2: MNHEY, SVGAGI. This CDR3 is built from 15 residues. V trimming: 6 bases; J trimming: 4 bases; junction bases outside the gene matches: 6. For the CDR3, the DNA is TGTGCCAGCAGAAAGACAGGGCCAGGGGCCAACGTCCTGACTTTC. Protein sequence: CASRKTGPGANVLTF.

CDR3 in amino acids: CASSPSGQPQHF. CDR3 sequence (DNA): TGTGCCAGCAGCCCGTCGGGTCAGCCCCAGCATTTT. The chain is built from TRBV2 and TRBJ1-5; D uncertain. Trimming shortened V by 6 bases and J by 6 bases, and 9 bases separated the two germline ends. There are 12 residues in the CDR3. The germline gives CDR1 SNHLY, CDR2 FYNNEI.

The chain has TRBV3-1 (or the pseudogene TRBV3-2) and TRBJ2-3, with 7 bases matching TRBD1. Germline CDR1 and CDR2: LGHDT and YNNKEL (reference sequence). This CDR3 has 16 amino acids. V gave up 0 bases and J gave up 0 bases; unmatched junction bases: 3. The CDR3 loop reads CASSQEKGASTDTQYF. CDR3 bases: TGTGCCAGCAGCCAAGAGAAGGGGGCGAGCACAGATACGCAGTATTTT.

The chain couples TRBV3-1 (or the pseudogene TRBV3-2) to TRBJ2-3, with 8 bases fitting TRBD2. Unmatched junction bases numbered 14, after V lost 7 bases and J lost 8 bases. In germline, CDR1 is LGHDT, CDR2 YNNKEL (reference sequence). The CDR3 consists of 15 residues. CDR3 nucleotide sequence: TGTGCCAGCAAGGGGGACGGGAGGGCTGCGGGTACGCAGTATTTT. It translates to CASKGDGRAAGTQYF.

The V gene is TRBV12-3 or TRBV12-4, the J gene TRBJ1-2, with D unresolved. Trimming stripped 1 base from V and 5 bases from J, with 8 bases between. The CDR3 is 13 amino acids. The CDR3 reads CASSLVRAYGYTF. As DNA, the CDR3 is TGTGCCAGCAGTTTAGTGAGGGCGTATGGCTACACCTTC.

This clone was detected once. The CDR3 DNA sequence: TGTGCCAGCAGTGGACAGGGGATAGACTCTGGGGCCAACGTCCTGACTTTC. It is translated as CASSGQGIDSGANVLTF. The chain joins TRBV6-1 to TRBJ2-6; 8 nucleotides line up with TRBD1. The ends lost 4 bases at V and 0 bases at J; junction bases unmatched: 5. This CDR3 is 17 amino acids long. From germline, CDR1 is MNHNS and CDR2 SASEGT.

The rearrangement uses TRBV29-1 and TRBJ1-5, with a possible D match to TRBD1 (5 bases). Looked up from germline, CDR1 is SQVTM and CDR2 is ANQGSEA. The V end was cut by 4 bases, the J end by 2 bases, with 9 bases between. The CDR3 is made up of 13 amino acids. CDR3 coding DNA: TGCAGCGTTGTAGAACAGGGCAATCAGCCCCAGCATTTT. Translation: CSVVEQGNQPQHF.

The V and J genes are TRBV27 and TRBJ1-3; tentatively, D is TRBD1 (5 bases). V lost 1 base, J lost 0 bases, and 13 bases lay in between. Germline V gene lookup returns CDR1 MNHEY and CDR2 SMNVEV (reference sequence). The CDR3 is made up of 17 amino acids. The CDR3 DNA follows: TGTGCCAGCAGTTTATGGGGGGGACCCAACTCTGGAAACACCATATATTTT. Its translation: CASSLWGGPNSGNTIYF.

This chain uses TRBV6-2 or TRBV6-3 with TRBJ2-6; the D gene is possibly TRBD2 (6 bases). This CDR3 has 19 amino acids. Deletions cut 4 bases from V and 0 bases from J, with 19 bases between. The germline V gene encodes CDR1 MNHEY and CDR2 SVGEGT. CDR3 DNA: TGTGCCAGCAGTTGGGGCGGGACCTTATTTTCCTCTGGGGCCAACGTCCTGACTTTC. It codes for CASSWGGTLFSSGANVLTF.

V gene TRBV30 combines with J gene TRBJ2-4; D perhaps matches TRBD1 (6 bases). Germline V gene sequence: CDR1 GTSNPN, CDR2 SVGIG (reference sequence). Trimming stripped 0 bases from V and 4 bases from J, with 10 bases between. The CDR3 sequence is 14 residues long. The DNA for the CDR3 is TGTGCCTGGAGTGTTGGCACAGGGAAAAACATTCAGTACTTC. Translation gives CAWSVGTGKNIQYF. Based on the CDR3 plus reference TRBV30 and TRBJ2-4, the full variable domain is SQTIHQWPATLVQPVGSPLSLECTVEGTSNPNLYWYRQAAGRGLQLLFYSVGIGQISSEVPQNLSASRPQDRQFILSSKKLLLSDSGFYLCAWSVGTGKNIQYFGAGTRLSVL.

This clone was recorded only once. This chain links TRBV28 with TRBJ2-4; perhaps TRBD1 as D (6 bases). The CDR3 is 15 amino acids. Germline V gene lookup returns CDR1 MDHEN and CDR2 SYDVKM. Trimming stripped 6 bases from V and 3 bases from J, with 15 bases between. As DNA, the CDR3 is TGTGCCAGCAGCATTAGACAGGTCGGCAAAAACATTCAGTACTTC. Its translation: CASSIRQVGKNIQYF.

The chain couples TRBV28 to TRBJ1-5; TRBD1 might be the D (5 bases). The CDR3 consists of 15 residues. V lost 2 bases, J lost 5 bases, and 13 bases lay in between. Germline assignment: CDR1 MDHEN and CDR2 SYDVKM. The CDR3 DNA is TGTGCCAGCAGTTTAGGAAGGGGAGGAGATCAGCCCCAGCATTTT. This sequence encodes CASSLGRGGDQPQHF.

The chain joins TRBV11-1 to TRBJ2-7, with 8 nucleotides matching TRBD2. Germline V lookup: CDR1 SGHAT, CDR2 FQDESV (reference sequence). The V and J ends lost 6 bases and 2 bases, in that order; junction bases with no gene match: 6. The CDR3 consists of 14 residues. CDR3 coding DNA: TGTGCCAGCAGATCGGGACTAGTGCCCTACGAGCAGTACTTC. This sequence encodes CASRSGLVPYEQYF.

V gene TRBV4-2 combines with J gene TRBJ1-2; D is possibly TRBD1 (6 bases). Per germline, CDR1 LGHNA and CDR2 YNFKEQ. The CDR3 consists of 14 residues. V was cut by 1 base and J by 8 bases, with 14 bases left in between. The DNA for the CDR3 is TGTGCCAGCAGCCAAGTCGGGGGGCGCGAGGGCTACACCTTC. Its protein is CASSQVGGREGYTF.

V is TRBV6-5 and J is TRBJ1-2, with D unclear. The V gene lost 6 bases and the J gene lost 2 bases, with 13 bases spanning the gap. Germline V gene sequence: CDR1 MNHEY, CDR2 SVGAGI. This CDR3 has 14 residues. CDR3 coding DNA: TGTGCCAGCAGCCGGACGGGGAAAAACTATGGCTACACCTTC. Translating gives CASSRTGKNYGYTF.

This sequence joins TRBV10-2 and TRBJ2-5; possibly TRBD1 for D (5 bases). Trimming took 1 base from V and 2 from J, leaving 8 bases between them. CDR1 and CDR2 from the germline V gene are WSHSY and SAAADI. The CDR3 spans 14 residues. CDR3 nucleotide sequence: TGCGCCAGCAGTGAGTGGACAATACAAGAGACCCAGTACTTC. Protein sequence: CASSEWTIQETQYF.

The chain is built from TRBV7-3 and TRBJ2-3, with a possible D match to TRBD2 (6 bases). The CDR3 is 12 amino acids. The germline CDR1 and CDR2 sequences are SGHTA and FQGTGA. Trimming shortened V by 6 bases and J by 4 bases, and 8 bases separated the two germline ends. The CDR3 is CASSRLADTQYF. CDR3 DNA: TGTGCCAGCAGTCGACTAGCAGATACGCAGTATTTT.

The CDR3 region has the DNA TGCGCCAGCAGCCCAGGACAGGGAGGGACTGAAGCTTTCTTT. This translates into CASSPGQGGTEAFF. V usage is TRBV5-1 and J usage is TRBJ1-1, with 8 bases aligning to TRBD1. This CDR3 is 14 amino acids long. With 4 bases clipped from V and 5 bases from J, the junction kept 7 bases outside the gene matches. Per germline, CDR1 SGHRS and CDR2 YFSETQ.

The V call is TRBV19, the J call TRBJ1-5; D may be TRBD1 (5 bases). V was trimmed by 4 bases and J by 11 bases, leaving 12 bases between them. The CDR3 length is 12 residues. Germline loops: CDR1 LNHDA, CDR2 SQIVND (reference sequence). CDR3 loop: CASSTFGGTQHF. CDR3 DNA: TGTGCCAGTAGTACCTTTGGGGGGACCCAGCATTTT.

This clone appeared a single time. The chain uses TRBV9 and TRBJ2-1; TRBD1 agrees at 7 bases. CDR1 and CDR2 from the germline V gene are SGDLS and YYNGEE. CDR3 length: 13 residues. V gave up 9 bases and J gave up 6 bases; unmatched junction bases: 9. CDR3 amino acids: CATSPTGSNEQFF. In DNA form, the CDR3 reads TGTGCCACCTCCCCGACAGGGAGCAATGAGCAGTTCTTC.

The chain carries TRBV4-1 and TRBJ2-6, with TRBD1 matching 8 bases. V lost 3 bases, J lost 0 bases, and 13 bases stayed unmatched. Per germline, CDR1 MGHRA and CDR2 YSYEKL. The CDR3 spans 20 residues. CDR3 nucleotides: TGCGCCAGCAGCCACGTCCGGGACAGGCGCATGGACTCTGGGGCCAACGTCCTGACTTTC. This codes for CASSHVRDRRMDSGANVLTF.

The gene calls are TRBV19 and TRBJ2-5; D gene unclear. The germline CDR1 and CDR2 sequences are LNHDA and SQIVND (reference sequence). V lost 5 bases to trimming and J lost 0 bases, with 13 bases between them. This CDR3 has 15 amino acids. The CDR3: CASSSRSLYQETQYF. CDR3 nucleotide sequence: TGTGCCAGTAGTTCACGGTCCCTATACCAAGAGACCCAGTACTTC.

This chain joins TRBV28 and TRBJ2-5, with a weak D call TRBD2 (6 bases). V was shortened by 5 bases and J by 11 bases, with 15 bases between the two germline ends. Germline V gives CDR1 MDHEN, CDR2 SYDVKM. The CDR3 has 12 amino acids. This CDR3 is CASSIIRDSQYF. CDR3 DNA sequence: TGTGCCAGCAGTATTATCCGGGACTCACAGTACTTC.